A single sample gave rise to the 7 T cell receptor beta chains below, sequenced in a study of response to subunit inactivated influenza vaccine. In TCRdb, the RT-PCR reads were re-called with MiXCR into one record per CDR3 protein. In the table there are fewer than 200,000 distinct CDR3 sequences, approximately 9.2% of which are singletons. The sample here was non-naive T cells sorted from PBMCs, taken on the day of vaccination. Receptors were obtained from a man aged 45-65 years who received an inactivated influenza vaccine.

This clonotype appeared a few times. The chain combines TRBV7-9 with TRBJ2-2, with 7 bases lining up with TRBD1. The ends lost 5 bases at V and 1 base at J; junction bases unmatched: 4. The CDR3 consists of 15 residues. Germline CDR1 is SEHNR and CDR2 is FQNEAQ (reference sequence). For the CDR3, the DNA is TGTGCCAGCAGCCGGGACAGCTGGAACACCGGGGAGCTGTTTTTT. It is translated as CASSRDSWNTGELFF.

Only a few counts were recorded for this clonotype. The chain has TRBV3-1 and TRBJ2-3; D unresolved. This CDR3 region has 16 residues. The ends were cut back, 0 bases at V and 1 base at J, with 11 bases in the middle. Germline-derived CDR1 and CDR2 are LGHDT and YNNKEL (reference sequence). CDR3 nucleotides: TGTGCCAGCAGCCAAGATAGAAGCAGAGGCACAGATACGCAGTATTTT. Translated: CASSQDRSRGTDTQYF.

This clonotype was picked up a small number of times. This sequence joins TRBV4-1 and TRBJ2-1, with D possibly being TRBD1 (6 bases). Between the trimmed V and J ends, which lost 4 bases and 4 bases, there was a span of 17 bases. The CDR3 loop spans 16 amino acids. From germline, CDR1 is MGHRA and CDR2 YSYEKL. CDR3 sequence (DNA): TGCGCCAGCAGCCCTTATTTCCAAGGGGGTTACAATGAGCAGTTCTTC. This codes for CASSPYFQGGYNEQFF.

The V call is TRBV10-3, the J call TRBJ2-5; D might be TRBD2 (5 bases). Germline V gene sequence: CDR1 ENHRY, CDR2 SYGVKD. Trimming removed 0 bases from V and 8 bases from J, with 22 bases in between. The CDR3 loop spans 17 amino acids. This chain's CDR3 is CAISESIGGLAPATQYF. The CDR3 DNA reads TGTGCCATCAGTGAGTCGATCGGTGGGCTAGCCCCGGCAACCCAGTACTTC.

This clonotype was observed once. V is TRBV11-2 and J is TRBJ2-2; D unclear. The CDR3 extends over 16 amino acids. The V and J ends lost 1 base and 4 bases respectively, with 13 bases between them. The germline V gene encodes CDR1 SGHAT and CDR2 FQNNGV. CDR3 sequence reads: CASSLGGDLSTGELFF. CDR3 coding DNA: TGTGCCAGCAGCTTAGGAGGAGATTTGAGCACCGGGGAGCTGTTTTTT. Variable domain in full (rest from reference TRBV11-2 and TRBJ2-2): EAGVAQSPRYKIIEKRQSVAFWCNPISGHATLYWYQQILGQGPKLLIQFQNNGVVDDSQLPKDRFSAERLKGVDSTLKIQPAKLEDSAVYLCASSLGGDLSTGELFFGEGSRLTVL.

As for this clonotype: This sequence may be a read error, since a much larger clone differs from it by one base. This chain connects TRBV27 to TRBJ2-3, with a weak D call TRBD2 (6 bases). CDR1 is MNHEY, CDR2 SMNVEV, per germline (reference sequence). Trimming stripped 3 bases from V and 2 bases from J, with 15 bases between. The CDR3 sequence is 16 residues long. In nucleotides, the CDR3 is TGTGCCAGCAGTTTCCTAAGGGAGGCCGCCACAGATACGCAGTATTTT. Translating gives CASSFLREAATDTQYF.

This chain joins TRBV2 and TRBJ2-7; 11 bases map to TRBD2. Germline CDR1 is SNHLY and CDR2 is FYNNEI. The CDR3 sequence is 16 residues long. The V segment lost 6 bases and the J segment 3 bases; nucleotides outside the gene matches: 10. DNA for the CDR3: TGTGCCAGCAGAAAACCGGGACTAGCGGTACTCTACGAGCAGTACTTC. This translates into CASRKPGLAVLYEQYF.